This TCR beta chain was observed in a study of spatial heterogeneity in lung cancer. Study information: The mean occurrence of each unique TCR and UMI combination in raw reads exceeded eight.

Trimming cost V 7 bases and J 8 bases; bases outside gene matches: 15. In germline, CDR1 is SGHRS, CDR2 YFSETQ. The CDR3 totals 15 residues. MiXCR, applied by TCRdb to the 5' RACE reads, yields one record per CDR3 protein. Of about 7,900 distinct CDR3 sequences listed, 3.5% to 5.5% are singletons. This clonotype qualifies as medium-sized (0.01 to 0.1%). Its specificity is unknown. General study results and limits: Resection blood, more than follow-up blood, showed ubiquitous expanded tumor TCRs.

Time point: sample taken at primary tumor resection. Samples were donated by 72 untreated early-stage non-small cell lung cancer patients. Unsorted whole RNA from tumor, nontumor lung or frozen PBMC underwent sequencing. This TCR was recovered from a male donor with early-stage non-small cell lung cancer. The sample in question was PBMCs, obtained at surgery. This chain uses TRBV5-1 with TRBJ2-1, with 7 bases aligning to TRBD2. The CDR3 region is CASSFRAGVVDEQFF. The CDR3 DNA reads as TGCGCCAGCTCCTTTAGGGCGGGGGTCGTGGATGAGCAGTTCTTC.